These 15 T cell receptor beta chains share one sample of origin, sequenced in a study of T cell repertoires in cytomegalovirus infection. TCRdb ran MiXCR on the reads and lists one entry per CDR3 protein. The table includes 200,000 to 300,000 distinct CDR3 sequences, 6.5% detected once. The specimen was PBMCs. These receptors came from a human donor in good health (CMV status not recorded). Some clones in this sample may be carry-over from other donors' samples.

The rearrangement uses TRBV20-1 and TRBJ2-1; the match to TRBD2 covers 11 bases. Germline loops: CDR1 DFQATT, CDR2 SNEGSKA (reference sequence). V lost 2 bases and J lost 6; bases outside the gene matches: 3. The CDR3 has 14 residues. Here the CDR3 reads CSARYSGGVNEQFF. For the CDR3, the DNA is TGCAGTGCTAGATATAGCGGGGGGGTCAATGAGCAGTTCTTC.

The chain combines TRBV24-1 with TRBJ2-3; TRBD1 matches at 9 bases. The V segment lost 3 bases and the J segment 4 bases; nucleotides outside the gene matches: 4. CDR1 and CDR2 from the germline V gene are KGHDR and SFDVKD. The CDR3 covers 15 residues. The CDR3 DNA reads TGTGCCACCAGTGATCCGGGACAGGGTGCAGATACGCAGTATTTT. Translation gives CATSDPGQGADTQYF.

At least ten counts were recorded for this clonotype. The CDR3 DNA follows: TGTGCCAGCAGCTACCAGAAGACCGGGGAGCTGTTTTTT. Its translation is CASSYQKTGELFF. This chain links TRBV7-8 with TRBJ2-2; D is ambiguous. Per germline, CDR1 SGHVS and CDR2 FQNEAQ. The CDR3 totals 13 residues. Trimming took off 4 bases at V and 5 bases at J, with 8 bases between the two ends.

This clonotype was observed many times. The chain is built from TRBV19 and TRBJ1-1; D unresolved. CDR1 and CDR2 (germline): LNHDA, SQIVND (reference sequence). CDR3 length equals 14 residues. V lost 3 bases, J lost 4 bases, and 12 bases lay in between. CDR3 region: CASSMLGLGTEAFF. CDR3 sequence (DNA): TGTGCCAGTAGTATGCTGGGGTTGGGCACTGAAGCTTTCTTT.

The table lists this clonotype with many counts. The chain is built from TRBV14 and TRBJ2-7; D perhaps matches TRBD1 (6 bases). The length of the CDR3 is 15 residues. V gave up 2 bases and J gave up 2 bases, with 13 bases separating them. Germline loops: CDR1 SGHDN, CDR2 FVKESK. The CDR3 DNA sequence: TGTGCCAGCAGCCAAACGCCAAGGGGGACCTACGAGCAGTACTTC. Translating gives CASSQTPRGTYEQYF.

This clonotype was recorded many times. The CDR3 DNA follows: TGTGCCAGCAGCCAAGGGCTCCTCAATGAGCAGTTCTTC. Protein sequence: CASSQGLLNEQFF. The chain links TRBV14 to TRBJ2-1; D uncertain. Germline-derived CDR1 and CDR2 are SGHDN and FVKESK. CDR3 length: 13 amino acids. V lost 1 base to trimming and J lost 6 bases, with 7 bases between them.

J is TRBJ1-1 and V is TRBV20-1; possible D gene TRBD1, 5 bases. This CDR3 is 13 amino acids long. Germline CDR1 DFQATT, CDR2 SNEGSKA (reference sequence). Trimming removed 6 bases from V and 5 bases from J, with 16 bases in between. CDR3 residues: CSAFSMGDTEAFF. The CDR3 nucleotides are TGCAGTGCGTTTAGTATGGGGGATACTGAAGCTTTCTTT.

This clonotype was detected a few times. The V and J genes are TRBV29-1 and TRBJ2-1; 11 nucleotides line up with TRBD1. CDR1 and CDR2 (germline): SQVTM, ANQGSEA. The J segment lost 7 bases and the V segment lost 0 bases, leaving 8 bases of the junction unmatched. The CDR3 covers 16 residues. The CDR3 DNA sequence: TGCAGCGTTGAAGATGCCGGGACAGGGGGTGGGAATGAGCAGTTCTTC. Its translation is CSVEDAGTGGGNEQFF.

This clonotype occurred many times. The chain employs TRBV14 and TRBJ1-1; D is perhaps TRBD1 (5 bases). This CDR3 has 15 amino acids. Germline V lookup: CDR1 SGHDN, CDR2 FVKESK. V gave up 1 base and J gave up 4 bases, with 13 bases separating them. CDR3 residues: CASSQGGGAGTEAFF. The CDR3 bases are TGTGCCAGCAGCCAAGGGGGAGGGGCGGGCACTGAAGCTTTCTTT.

This clonotype was recorded many times. DNA of the CDR3: TGTGCCAGCACCCTTACGATGAAGGGTCGGGGCAATGAGCAGTTCTTC. This sequence encodes CASTLTMKGRGNEQFF. This chain uses TRBV6-1 with TRBJ2-1, with a possible D match to TRBD2 (5 bases). The germline V gene has CDR1 MNHNS and CDR2 SASEGT. V lost 7 bases, J lost 6 bases, and 22 bases lay in between. The CDR3 contains 16 residues.

This clonotype was seen more than once but under ten times. The chain employs TRBV20-1 and TRBJ2-7, with a weak D call TRBD2 (6 bases). From germline, CDR1 is DFQATT and CDR2 SNEGSKA (reference sequence). V was trimmed by 5 bases and J by 3 bases, leaving 20 bases between them. The CDR3 runs 15 residues. CDR3 residues: CSAFPGGATDYEQYF. The CDR3 DNA is TGCAGTGCTTTCCCCGGGGGAGCAACTGACTACGAGCAGTACTTC.

This clonotype was seen at least ten times. CDR3: CATSRVTYNEQFF. CDR3 bases: TGTGCCACCAGCAGAGTCACCTACAATGAGCAGTTCTTC. The chain combines TRBV15 with TRBJ2-1, with D unclear. The V end was cut by 1 base, the J end by 2 bases, with 3 bases between. Germline V gene data show CDR1 as LNHNV and CDR2 as YYDKDF (reference sequence). The CDR3 sequence is 13 residues long.

This clonotype was counted many times. The chain recombines TRBV29-1 with TRBJ1-1, with D maybe TRBD1 (5 bases). This CDR3 contains 15 residues. The germline V gene encodes CDR1 SQVTM and CDR2 ANQGSEA. V shed 7 bases and J shed 0 bases, with 18 bases lying between them. The CDR3: CSGGGGWGMNTEAFF. The CDR3 coding sequence is TGCAGCGGTGGCGGTGGTTGGGGGATGAACACTGAAGCTTTCTTT.

The rearrangement uses TRBV20-1 and TRBJ1-3, with D possibly matching TRBD1 (5 bases). V shed 6 bases and J shed 0 bases, with 9 bases lying between them. The CDR3 sequence is 13 residues long. Germline lookup yields CDR1 DFQATT and CDR2 SNEGSKA (reference sequence). The CDR3 DNA follows: TGCAGTGCCATCGACAGCTCTGGAAACACCATATATTTT. Residues: CSAIDSSGNTIYF.

This clonotype was counted ten times or more. V gene TRBV28 combines with J gene TRBJ2-2; D perhaps matches TRBD1 (6 bases). CDR1 MDHEN and CDR2 SYDVKM come from the germline V gene. This CDR3 comprises 16 residues. The germline V and J ends were trimmed by 5 bases and 4 bases, with 17 bases remaining between them. DNA for the CDR3: TGTGCCAGCAGTCCCCATACCGGGACACTCACCGGGGAGCTGTTTTTT. This codes for CASSPHTGTLTGELFF.